One and the same sample provided the 5 T cell receptor beta chains below, sequenced in a study of response to subunit inactivated influenza vaccine. Via MiXCR, TCRdb re-called the RT-PCR reads, giving one row per CDR3 protein. The sample includes 650,000 to 800,000 distinct CDR3 sequences, roughly 13% of them seen just once. Sequenced here: PBMCs from blood, sampled less than 15 days before vaccination. These receptors were collected from a man aged 50 to 60 who received an inactivated influenza vaccine.

The gene calls are TRBV6-5 and TRBJ2-7, with TRBD2 matching over 10 bases. The J segment lost 2 bases and the V segment lost 2 bases, leaving 9 bases of the junction unmatched. The germline V gene encodes CDR1 MNHEY and CDR2 SVGAGI. The CDR3 spans 17 residues. CDR3 region: CASSYPRTSGRPYEQYF. For the CDR3, the DNA is TGTGCCAGCAGTTACCCCCGGACTAGCGGACGTCCCTACGAGCAGTACTTC.

Only a few counts were recorded for this clonotype. The chain combines TRBV7-2 with TRBJ2-7, with unresolved D. This CDR3 contains 14 residues. Trimming pared 5 bases from V and 1 base from J, leaving 12 bases between. Germline V gene lookup returns CDR1 SGHTA and CDR2 FQGNSA. The CDR3 DNA is TGTGCCAGCAGCCACCCAGAGGAATCCTACGAGCAGTACTTC. Translation: CASSHPEESYEQYF.

This clonotype was observed a few times. This rearrangement joins TRBV6-2 or TRBV6-3 to TRBJ2-3; 8 bases match TRBD2. V lost 6 bases, J lost 0 bases, and 11 bases stayed unmatched. The CDR3 contains 17 residues. Germline CDR1 and CDR2: MNHEY and SVGEGT. The CDR3 DNA follows: TGTGCCAGCAGCAACAGATCGGGACTAGTGAGCACAGATACGCAGTATTTT. Its protein is CASSNRSGLVSTDTQYF.

The V call is TRBV12-3 or TRBV12-4, the J call TRBJ2-5, with TRBD1 matching 7 bases. After removal of 3 bases from V and 5 bases from J, the junction contained 6 bases not matched to a gene. CDR3 length: 14 amino acids. This chain's CDR3 is CASSLGQRTETQYF. The CDR3 bases are TGTGCCAGCAGTTTGGGACAGAGGACGGAGACCCAGTACTTC.

This clonotype was found a few times. This rearrangement joins TRBV4-1 to TRBJ1-2; a possible D gene is TRBD1 (5 bases). Germline CDR1 MGHRA, CDR2 YSYEKL. CDR3 size: 16 residues. Trimming shortened V by 4 bases and J by 2 bases, and 17 bases separated the two germline ends. CDR3 residues: CASSRAGLERNYGYTF. CDR3 DNA: TGCGCCAGCAGCCGTGCGGGACTTGAGAGGAACTATGGCTACACCTTC.